One and the same sample provided the 18 T cell receptor beta chains below, sequenced in a study of T-cell reconstitution after alpha-beta-depleted transplantation in children listed by TCRdb under 2016. The library was made by PCR. The listed sequencing device is Illumina HiSeq 2500. TCR library preparation used molecular barcoding, with unique molecular identifiers applied to normalize quantification of the TCRbeta repertoire. Clones were called with MiXCR by TCRdb after fastp trimmed the public reads at Q25, and only in-frame beta chains were retained. Every CDR3 protein is listed once, alongside the most common genes and DNA of its rows. This sample has about 610,000 distinct CDR3 sequences in its table, and about 10% of those were observed once. Clones ranked in the top ten supply 3.5% to 5% of the sample. This specimen consisted of PBMCs from the stem cell graft donor, obtained from the stem cell graft. The receptors originated from a human donor who donated a stem cell graft to a child with acute myeloid leukemia.

This clonotype was detected ten times or more. The V call is TRBV12-3 or TRBV12-4, the J call TRBJ2-7, with D possibly being TRBD1 (5 bases). The CDR3 spans 13 residues. Trimming left V 7 bases short and J 5 bases short, with 15 bases between. CDR3 bases: TGTGCCAGCAAGTTGTCAGGGCAACACGAGCAGTACTTC. Protein product: CASKLSGQHEQYF.

The chain couples TRBV20-1 to TRBJ1-5; no firm D call. The germline V gene encodes CDR1 DFQATT and CDR2 SNEGSKA (reference sequence). V shed 4 bases and J shed 1 base, with 14 bases lying between them. This CDR3 is built from 15 residues. Written as DNA, the CDR3 is TGCAGTGCTATGGTGGCTTTGGGGAGCAATCAGCCCCAGCATTTT. Residues: CSAMVALGSNQPQHF.

This clonotype came up a few times. The chain links TRBV10-3 to TRBJ2-2; D call uncertain. From germline, CDR1 is ENHRY and CDR2 SYGVKD. The CDR3 totals 16 residues. Trimming removed 4 bases at V and 3 bases at J, with 15 bases between. The CDR3 sequence: CAISANKVKDTGELFF. The CDR3, as DNA: TGTGCCATCAGTGCGAATAAGGTGAAAGACACCGGGGAGCTGTTTTTT.

This clonotype occurred a few times. The genes are TRBV9 and TRBJ2-2; D may match TRBD1 or TRBD2 (7 bases each). Trimming cost V 4 bases and J 3 bases, with 16 bases left between them. Germline-derived CDR1 and CDR2 are SGDLS and YYNGEE. This CDR3 contains 16 residues. Here the CDR3 reads CASSPWGGGDTGELFF. CDR3 in DNA: TGTGCCAGCAGCCCCTGGGGAGGGGGCGACACCGGGGAGCTGTTTTTT.

This clonotype was recorded many times. This chain joins TRBV7-2 and TRBJ2-7, with D perhaps TRBD2 (5 bases). This CDR3 has 14 amino acids. Germline-derived CDR1 and CDR2 are SGHTA and FQGNSA. V was cut by 0 bases and J by 5 bases, with 11 bases left in between. The CDR3 is CASSLARRVHEQYF. CDR3 sequence (DNA): TGTGCCAGCAGCTTAGCGCGGCGGGTACACGAGCAGTACTTC.

This clonotype showed up many times. This chain connects TRBV10-3 to TRBJ2-7; D ambiguous. The CDR3 is 13 residues long. Between the trimmed V and J ends, which lost 0 bases and 6 bases, there was a span of 9 bases. Germline CDR1 is ENHRY and CDR2 is SYGVKD. CDR3 in DNA: TGTGCCATCAGTGAGTCAGCGCAGCGCGAGCAGTACTTC. This translates into CAISESAQREQYF.

In its sample, this clonotype was seen a few times. This chain joins TRBV5-1 and TRBJ2-1, with TRBD2 matching over 8 bases. J was trimmed by 0 bases and V by 4 bases; bases with no gene match: 9. The germline CDR1 and CDR2 sequences are SGHRS and YFSETQ. The CDR3 spans 17 residues. CDR3 sequence (DNA): TGCGCCAGCAGCCCCGAACTAGCGGTTAGCTCCTACAATGAGCAGTTCTTC. Its translation: CASSPELAVSSYNEQFF.

The table lists this clonotype with a few counts. The rearrangement uses TRBV6-2 or TRBV6-3 and TRBJ2-4, with 10 bases identical to TRBD2. V shed 0 bases, J shed 8 bases, and the junction held 16 bases outside the gene matches. The CDR3 loop spans 19 amino acids. Germline CDR1 and CDR2: MNHEY and SVGEGT. CDR3 sequence reads: CASSYSRSPSGSVRDIQYF. CDR3 DNA: TGTGCCAGCAGTTACTCCCGGAGTCCTAGCGGGAGTGTGAGGGACATTCAGTACTTC.

The chain combines TRBV20-1 with TRBJ1-1; D is unresolved. V gave up 1 base and J gave up 6 bases, with 9 bases separating them. Per the germline V gene, CDR1 is DFQATT and CDR2 is SNEGSKA (reference sequence). The CDR3 totals 12 residues. The CDR3, as DNA: TGCAGTGCTAGAGCGGGCCGGGCTGAAGCTTTCTTT. Protein: CSARAGRAEAFF.

The chain combines TRBV24-1 with TRBJ2-2, with D uncertain. Trimming pared 4 bases from V and 6 bases from J, leaving 11 bases between. Looked up from germline, CDR1 is KGHDR and CDR2 is SFDVKD. The CDR3 runs 14 residues. Here the CDR3 reads CATSDPHKAGELFF. CDR3 coding DNA: TGTGCCACCAGTGACCCCCACAAGGCCGGGGAGCTGTTTTTT.

For the CDR3, the DNA is TGTGCCAGCAGCTTACGAGGGAGGCCGACAGATACGCAGTATTTT. Amino acids: CASSLRGRPTDTQYF. The chain employs TRBV7-6 and TRBJ2-3, with a tentative D call TRBD2 (6 bases). CDR1 SGHVS and CDR2 FNYEAQ come from the germline V gene. V was clipped by 2 bases and J by 3 bases, with 12 bases between them. The CDR3 covers 15 residues.

This clonotype was recorded at least ten times. V and J are TRBV6-2 or TRBV6-3 and TRBJ1-5, with 7 bases matching TRBD1. Looked up from germline, CDR1 is MNHEY and CDR2 is SVGEGT. V dropped 5 bases and J dropped 6; count of bases not matched to a gene: 4. CDR3 size: 13 residues. This CDR3 is CASSRQGVQPQHF. The CDR3 region has the DNA TGTGCCAGCAGTAGACAGGGAGTTCAGCCCCAGCATTTT.

At least ten counts were recorded for this clonotype. This chain connects TRBV20-1 to TRBJ2-4, with 10 bases that match TRBD2. Germline V gene lookup returns CDR1 DFQATT and CDR2 SNEGSKA (reference sequence). V dropped 0 bases and J dropped 6; count of bases not matched to a gene: 8. CDR3 size: 16 residues. The CDR3 here is CSARDFLSGRVNIQYF. The CDR3 coding sequence is TGCAGTGCTAGAGATTTCCTAAGCGGGAGGGTAAACATTCAGTACTTC.

There are a few counts of this clonotype. The chain joins TRBV7-9 to TRBJ2-1; 8 bases match TRBD1. Trimming took 3 bases from V and 6 from J; bases not matched to a gene: 4. This CDR3 has 14 amino acids. The V gene's germline CDR1 is SEHNR and CDR2 FQNEAQ (reference sequence). CDR3 sequence (DNA): TGTGCCAGCAGCTTCCAGGGGGCGGGCAATGAGCAGTTCTTC. Its translation is CASSFQGAGNEQFF.

There are a few counts of this clonotype. The gene calls are TRBV7-9 and TRBJ2-4, with D perhaps matching TRBD1 (5 bases). Looked up from germline, CDR1 is SEHNR and CDR2 is FQNEAQ (reference sequence). This CDR3 contains 16 residues. Trimming took off 4 bases at V and 6 bases at J, with 19 bases between the two ends. CDR3 DNA: TGTGCCAGCAGCTCTCGACAGATTTCGAAAGGAAACATTCAGTACTTC. Encoded protein: CASSSRQISKGNIQYF. The whole variable domain, filled in from reference TRBV7-9 and TRBJ2-4, reads DTGVSQNPRHKITKRGQNVTFRCDPISEHNRLYWYRQTLGQGPEFLTYFQNEAQLEKSRLLSDRFSAERPKGSFSTLEIQRTEQGDSAMYLCASSSRQISKGNIQYFGAGTRLSVL.

The chain links TRBV20-1 to TRBJ2-1; TRBD2 agrees at 7 bases. V was clipped by 5 bases and J by 7 bases; unmatched bases: 17. Germline V CDR1 and CDR2: DFQATT, SNEGSKA (reference sequence). The CDR3 spans 16 residues. DNA for the CDR3: TGCAGTGCTCCTCCGGTTTATGCGGGAGTTAGTAATGAGCAGTTCTTC. Translation gives CSAPPVYAGVSNEQFF.

The genes are TRBV7-2 and TRBJ2-5; D perhaps matches TRBD2 (6 bases). This CDR3 contains 15 residues. Trimming took 5 bases from V and 1 from J, leaving 14 bases between them. CDR1 and CDR2 from the germline V gene are SGHTA and FQGNSA. The CDR3 protein is CASSEVAGFQETQYF. CDR3 coding DNA: TGTGCCAGCAGCGAAGTGGCGGGGTTCCAAGAGACCCAGTACTTC.

V and J are TRBV4-3 and TRBJ2-1; D perhaps matches TRBD2 (6 bases). Germline CDR1 is LGHNA and CDR2 is YSLEER. Trimming removed 5 bases from V and 8 bases from J, with 13 bases in between. CDR3 length: 13 amino acids. The CDR3 coding sequence is TGCGCCAGCAGCGGGACTGGAACATATGAGCAGTTCTTC. It codes for CASSGTGTYEQFF.